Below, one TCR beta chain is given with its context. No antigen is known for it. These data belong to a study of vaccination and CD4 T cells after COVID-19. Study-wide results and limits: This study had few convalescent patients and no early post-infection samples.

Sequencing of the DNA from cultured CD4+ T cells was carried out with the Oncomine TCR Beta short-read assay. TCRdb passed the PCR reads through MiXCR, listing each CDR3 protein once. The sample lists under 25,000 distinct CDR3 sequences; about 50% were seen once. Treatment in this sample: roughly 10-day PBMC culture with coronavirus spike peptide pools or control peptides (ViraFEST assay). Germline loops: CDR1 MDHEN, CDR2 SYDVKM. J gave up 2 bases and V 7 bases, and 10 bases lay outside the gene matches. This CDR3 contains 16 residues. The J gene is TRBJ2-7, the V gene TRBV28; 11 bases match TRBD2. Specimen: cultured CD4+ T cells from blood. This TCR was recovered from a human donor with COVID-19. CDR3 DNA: TGTGCCAGCACCCACCAATCTAGCGGGGGGACCTACGAGCAGTACTTC. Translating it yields CASTHQSSGGTYEQYF.